This T cell receptor (beta chain) was obtained from a study of naive CD8 T cells in extremely preterm neonates. This CDR3 spans 12 amino acids. In germline, CDR1 is LGHNT, CDR2 FRNRAP. V lost 1 base and J lost 4, with 4 bases in between. Concerning this clone itself: Its antigen is as yet unknown. Within the sample, other DNA sequences also encode this same CDR3.

Overall study findings and caveats: Compared with older groups, preterm CDR3s were shorter, with fewer N additions and less trimming.

This table comes from immunoSEQ multiplex PCR, and its TCRdb copy is limited to in-frame clones, with some not included. The sample contains about 23,000 clones, 70% to 90% of which appear only once. Extremely preterm births at roughly 23-27 weeks of gestation supplied the samples. The sequence was collected from a boy who was born preterm. The sample was naive CD8+ T cells from cord blood. The chain is built from TRBV12-5 and TRBJ1-1; D gene uncertain. DNA of the CDR3: TGTGCTAGTGGTTTGGGGGGCACTGAAGCTTTCTTT. Translation: CASGLGGTEAFF.